A single sample gave rise to the 32 T cell receptor beta chains below, sequenced in a study of cytomegalovirus exposure and HLA in healthy donors. Amplification used 60 Vbeta primers and 13 Jbeta primers. Produced via immunoSEQ multiplex PCR; TCRdb's table is partial and in-frame only. The sample includes about 270,000 clones, about nine tenths of them seen just once. Sequenced material: PBMCs. The receptors were gathered from a man in his forties or fifties in good health and CMV-seropositive.

Turning to this clone: Different DNA sequences within this sample yield the same CDR3. This chain links TRBV29-1 with TRBJ2-3, with 12 positions matching TRBD1. This CDR3 is built from 17 residues. V lost 3 bases to trimming and J lost 0 bases; unmatched junction nucleotides: 7. CDR1 is SQVTM, CDR2 ANQGSEA, per germline. The CDR3 nucleotides are TGCAGCGTTGACTGGGACAGGGGGCCCACTAGCACAGATACGCAGTATTTT. It is translated as CSVDWDRGPTSTDTQYF.

The V and J genes are TRBV6-5 and TRBJ1-1, with a tentative D call TRBD1 (5 bases). This CDR3 has 13 amino acids. Trimming took off 11 bases at V and 1 base at J, with 14 bases between the two ends. Germline assignment: CDR1 MNHEY and CDR2 SVGAGI. CDR3 bases: TGTGCCGGGGGGACGAATCAGAACACTGAAGCTTTCTTT. It translates to CAGGTNQNTEAFF.

This chain joins TRBV27 and TRBJ1-1; tentatively, D is TRBD1 (6 bases). Germline CDR1 is MNHEY and CDR2 is SMNVEV (reference sequence). The V end lost 6 bases, the J end lost 4 bases, and 15 bases lay between the germline ends. The CDR3 sequence is 14 residues long. The chain's CDR3 is CASSLNRESTEAFF. The CDR3 coding sequence is TGTGCCAGCAGCTTGAACAGGGAGAGCACTGAAGCTTTCTTT.

CDR3 in amino acids: CASSLLSGGGNTIYF. CDR3 sequence (DNA): TGCGCCAGCAGCCTACTCTCCGGGGGTGGAAACACCATATATTTT. The rearrangement joins TRBV5-1 to TRBJ1-3, with D possibly TRBD1 on 5 matching bases. The CDR3 covers 15 residues. The V end lost 4 bases, the J end lost 3 bases, and 14 bases lay between the germline ends. Germline CDR1 and CDR2: SGHRS and YFSETQ.

The genes are TRBV4-1 and TRBJ2-1, with 8 bases that match TRBD2. This CDR3 is built from 15 residues. Germline V CDR1 and CDR2: MGHRA, YSYEKL. V gave up 1 base and J gave up 7 bases; unmatched junction bases: 6. The CDR3 region is CASSQGQAGVNEQFF. Written as DNA, the CDR3 is TGCGCCAGCAGCCAAGGGCAAGCGGGAGTAAATGAGCAGTTCTTC.

CDR3 sequence: CASSRGTGRDEQYF. Written as DNA, the CDR3 is TGTGCCAGCAGTAGGGGGACAGGGAGGGACGAGCAGTACTTC. The chain uses TRBV6-5 and TRBJ2-7, with 9 positions matching TRBD1. V dropped 5 bases and J dropped 5; count of bases not matched to a gene: 7. Looked up from germline, CDR1 is MNHEY and CDR2 is SVGAGI. The CDR3 is 14 amino acids.

This clone was seen ten or more times. In the same sample, other DNA sequences code for this CDR3. The chain recombines TRBV6-6 with TRBJ2-7; 10 positions agree with TRBD2. This CDR3 region has 15 residues. V dropped 2 bases and J dropped 4; count of bases not matched to a gene: 5. Germline V lookup: CDR1 MNHNY, CDR2 SVGAGI (reference sequence). The DNA for the CDR3 is TGTGCCAGCAGTTACGGAGCGGGAGGGCAGTACGAGCAGTACTTC. Protein product: CASSYGAGGQYEQYF.

The chain is built from TRBV4-2 and TRBJ2-5, with D maybe TRBD1 (6 bases). V lost 2 bases, J lost 5 bases, and 9 bases lay in between. The CDR3 has 13 amino acids. The V gene's germline CDR1 is LGHNA and CDR2 YNFKEQ. CDR3 sequence (DNA): TGTGCCAGCAGCCAATGGGGGCAGGAGACCCAGTACTTC. Protein sequence: CASSQWGQETQYF.

The chain combines TRBV5-4 with TRBJ2-5, with 9 bases identical to TRBD1. V was clipped by 5 bases and J by 5 bases; unmatched bases: 10. Germline V CDR1 and CDR2: SGHNT, YYREEE (reference sequence). This CDR3 has 15 residues. The CDR3 region has the DNA TGTGCCAGCAGACCCGCGAACAGGGGGCACGAGACCCAGTACTTC. It encodes CASRPANRGHETQYF. Drawing the rest from reference TRBV5-4 and TRBJ2-5, the complete variable domain is ETGVTQSPTHLIKTRGQQVTLRCSSQSGHNTVSWYQQALGQGPQFIFQYYREEENGRGNFPPRFSGLQFPNYSSELNVNALELDDSALYLCASRPANRGHETQYFGPGTRLLVL.

The genes are TRBV11-2 and TRBJ1-2; 7 bases line up with TRBD1. Germline loops: CDR1 SGHAT, CDR2 FQNNGV. V was pared by 5 bases and J by 6 bases, with 9 bases of the junction left unmatched. CDR3 length: 14 residues. CDR3 in DNA: TGTGCCAGCAGCGCCCTAACAGGGGCCAATGGCTACACCTTC. It specifies CASSALTGANGYTF.

The chain recombines TRBV5-6 with TRBJ2-1, with TRBD1 matching 11 bases. The CDR3 runs 15 residues. Trimming took 4 bases from V and 4 from J; bases not matched to a gene: 4. The germline gives CDR1 SGHDT, CDR2 YYEEEE. The DNA for the CDR3 is TGTGCCAGCAGCCCCGGGACAGGGGGGTACAATGAGCAGTTCTTC. Amino acids: CASSPGTGGYNEQFF.

The chain has TRBV19 and TRBJ2-7, with 7 bases identical to TRBD1. Germline loops: CDR1 LNHDA, CDR2 SQIVND (reference sequence). The CDR3 consists of 15 residues. Trimming cost V 5 bases and J 4 bases; bases outside gene matches: 11. The CDR3 region is CASSPRARGLYEQYF. CDR3 sequence (DNA): TGTGCCAGTAGTCCCCGGGCGAGGGGGCTGTACGAGCAGTACTTC.

With respect to this clone: Its ends do not fully match the called genes, so a read error is possible. The gene calls are TRBV7-9 and TRBJ2-6; tentative D call: TRBD2 (5 bases). Germline V gene data show CDR1 as SEHNR and CDR2 as FQNEAQ (reference sequence). The CDR3 runs 19 residues. The CDR3 region is CSSTSTGPGRWSGANVLTF. CDR3 DNA sequence: TGTTCCAGCACCAGTACGGGTCCGGGGAGATGGTCTGGGGCCAACGTCCTGACTTTC.

This sequence joins TRBV9 and TRBJ2-2; the D is unclear. The germline V and J ends were trimmed by 3 bases and 3 bases, with 6 bases remaining between them. The CDR3 loop spans 13 amino acids. CDR1 and CDR2 from the germline V gene are SGDLS and YYNGEE. Here the CDR3 DNA reads TGTGCCAGCAGCGAACAAGACACCGGGGAGCTGTTTTTT. This gives the protein CASSEQDTGELFF.

The chain carries TRBV4-1 and TRBJ2-1; weak D call: TRBD1 (6 bases). Germline V gives CDR1 MGHRA, CDR2 YSYEKL. This CDR3 region has 15 residues. V lost 1 base, J lost 3 bases, and 10 bases lay in between. The DNA for the CDR3 is TGCGCCAGCAGCCAAGTGGGGGCTTACTACAATGAGCAGTTCTTC. Its protein is CASSQVGAYYNEQFF.

The chain recombines TRBV5-4 with TRBJ1-2; D is ambiguous. Trimming took 4 bases from V and 3 from J, leaving 13 bases between them. CDR1 and CDR2 (germline): SGHNT, YYREEE (reference sequence). The CDR3 consists of 14 residues. CDR3 amino acids: CASSTYSIDYGYTF. The DNA for the CDR3 is TGTGCCAGCAGCACCTACAGTATAGACTATGGCTACACCTTC.

The CDR3 DNA reads as TGTGCCAGCAGCTCAACCGGGACAGGGGGCTCCTATGAAAAACTGTTTTTT. Protein product: CASSSTGTGGSYEKLFF. The chain combines TRBV7-9 with TRBJ1-4; 12 nucleotides agree with TRBD1. From germline, CDR1 is SEHNR and CDR2 FQNEAQ (reference sequence). The CDR3 totals 17 residues. V shed 4 bases, J shed 6 bases, and the junction held 9 bases outside the gene matches.

The chain combines TRBV5-6 with TRBJ2-7; D remains ambiguous. Trimming stripped 2 bases from V and 3 bases from J, with 9 bases between. The germline V gene has CDR1 SGHDT and CDR2 YYEEEE. There are 13 residues in the CDR3. CDR3 sequence reads: CASSFALSYEQYF. CDR3 DNA sequence: TGTGCCAGCAGCTTCGCTCTTAGCTACGAGCAGTACTTC.

The V and J genes are TRBV29-1 and TRBJ1-2; D unresolved. CDR1 SQVTM and CDR2 ANQGSEA come from the germline V gene. This CDR3 contains 13 residues. The ends were cut back, 6 bases at V and 2 bases at J, with 13 bases in the middle. CDR3 loop: CSVAGWRNYGYTF. For the CDR3, the DNA is TGCAGCGTCGCCGGCTGGAGAAACTATGGCTACACCTTC. The entire variable domain, with the rest obtained from reference TRBV29-1 and TRBJ1-2, is as follows: SAVISQKPSRDICQRGTSLTIQCQVDSQVTMMFWYRQQPGQSLTLIATANQGSEATYESGFVIDKFPISRPNLTFSTLTVSNMSPEDSSIYLCSVAGWRNYGYTFGSGTRLTVV.

J is TRBJ2-7 and V is TRBV2, with 9 nucleotides matching TRBD2. Trimming at V came to 6 bases and at J to 6 bases, leaving 12 bases not matched to a gene. This CDR3 has 15 amino acids. Germline V gene sequence: CDR1 SNHLY, CDR2 FYNNEI. In nucleotides, the CDR3 is TGTGCCAGCAGGCCGAGGGCGGGAGGGTTCTCCGAGCAGTACTTC. Protein: CASRPRAGGFSEQYF.

The chain employs TRBV19 and TRBJ1-5, with D unclear. The CDR3 sequence is 14 residues long. Trimming removed 3 bases at V and 0 bases at J, with 6 bases between. The V gene's germline CDR1 is LNHDA and CDR2 SQIVND (reference sequence). The CDR3 is CASSIGPSNQPQHF. In DNA, the CDR3 is TGTGCCAGTAGTATTGGGCCTAGCAATCAGCCCCAGCATTTT. Variable domain in full (rest from reference TRBV19 and TRBJ1-5): DGGITQSPKYLFRKEGQNVTLSCEQNLNHDAMYWYRQDPGQGLRLIYYSQIVNDFQKGDIAEGYSVSREKKESFPLTVTSAQKNPTAFYLCASSIGPSNQPQHFGDGTRLSIL.

The rearrangement uses TRBV9 and TRBJ2-7; 11 bases are a match to TRBD1. Trimming removed 0 bases from V and 3 bases from J; junction bases left unmatched: 2. This CDR3 has 15 residues. Germline assignment: CDR1 SGDLS and CDR2 YYNGEE. CDR3 sequence: CASSVGGTGGYEQYF. CDR3 nucleotides: TGTGCCAGCAGCGTAGGGGGGACAGGGGGCTACGAGCAGTACTTC.

This clone was observed once. The V and J genes are TRBV27 and TRBJ1-2, with TRBD1 identical over 7 bases. Germline V gives CDR1 MNHEY, CDR2 SMNVEV (reference sequence). The CDR3 has 17 residues. V dropped 5 bases and J dropped 8; count of bases not matched to a gene: 20. The DNA for the CDR3 is TGTGCCAGCAGTGTTACCGGGACAGCATTCCTTGGTTCCGGCTACACCTTC. It is translated as CASSVTGTAFLGSGYTF.

The J gene is TRBJ2-7, the V gene TRBV30; 7 nucleotides agree with TRBD1. V gave up 6 bases and J gave up 2 bases; unmatched junction bases: 10. The CDR3 loop spans 14 amino acids. Germline lookup yields CDR1 GTSNPN and CDR2 SVGIG (reference sequence). CDR3 bases: TGTGCCTGCCCCCGGACAGGCTCGACCTACGAGCAGTACTTC. This codes for CACPRTGSTYEQYF.

A note on this clone: One end of the junction does not line up with germline, which may come from a read error. The DNA of the CDR3 is TGTTCCAGCAGCCCCCTATCTCGATCCTCTGGAAACACCATATATTTT. It yields the protein CSSSPLSRSSGNTIYF. The chain links TRBV7-9 to TRBJ1-3; D gene ambiguous. The germline V gene has CDR1 SEHNR and CDR2 FQNEAQ (reference sequence). The CDR3 consists of 16 residues.

This clone was seen a few times. The chain recombines TRBV7-9 with TRBJ1-1, with D possibly matching TRBD1 (6 bases). Germline CDR1 and CDR2: SEHNR and FQNEAQ (reference sequence). V lost 1 base, J lost 6 bases, and 9 bases lay in between. This CDR3 comprises 13 residues. In DNA, the CDR3 is TGTGCCAGCAGCTTAGGCAGGGGTTCTGAAGCTTTCTTT. Its translation is CASSLGRGSEAFF. The variable domain in full, with the rest retrieved from reference TRBV7-9 and TRBJ1-1, is DTGVSQNPRHKITKRGQNVTFRCDPISEHNRLYWYRQTLGQGPEFLTYFQNEAQLEKSRLLSDRFSAERPKGSFSTLEIQRTEQGDSAMYLCASSLGRGSEAFFGQGTRLTVV.

The rearrangement links TRBV7-3 to TRBJ2-3, with 11 bases identical to TRBD2. Germline CDR1 reads SGHTA; CDR2 reads FQGTGA. There are 15 residues in the CDR3. V was pared by 1 base and J by 5 bases, with 2 bases of the junction left unmatched. CDR3 DNA sequence: TGTGCCAGCAGCTTAAGAGGACTAGCGGGAGATACGCAGTATTTT. It specifies CASSLRGLAGDTQYF.

The chain joins TRBV7-9 to TRBJ1-2; TRBD1 matches at 9 bases. CDR1 SEHNR and CDR2 FQNEAQ come from the germline V gene (reference sequence). This CDR3 has 16 amino acids. After removal of 4 bases from V and 8 bases from J, the junction contained 14 bases not matched to a gene. As DNA, the CDR3 is TGTGCCAGCAGCTCAACCTTAGGGACAGGGCATCGCGGCTACACCTTC. Translation: CASSSTLGTGHRGYTF.

The rearrangement links TRBV5-1 to TRBJ2-3; the match to TRBD2 covers 9 bases. CDR3 length: 15 amino acids. Germline loops: CDR1 SGHRS, CDR2 YFSETQ. J lost 1 base, V lost 7 bases, and 7 bases had no gene match. The CDR3 region has the DNA TGCGCCAGCCCCGTAGCGGGAGAGGGCACAGATACGCAGTATTTT. It yields the protein CASPVAGEGTDTQYF.

V gene TRBV16 combines with J gene TRBJ2-7; a weak D match, TRBD1 (6 bases). CDR3 length equals 14 residues. V gave up 2 bases and J gave up 3 bases, with 11 bases separating them. From germline, CDR1 is KGHSY and CDR2 FQNENV. The CDR3 sequence: CASSQTGQIYEQYF. As DNA, the CDR3 is TGTGCCAGCAGCCAAACTGGACAGATCTACGAGCAGTACTTC.

This clone was detected only once. The rearrangement uses TRBV5-1 and TRBJ2-1; TRBD2 aligns across 12 bases. With V trimmed by 4 bases and J by 5 bases, 4 bases remained unmatched. The germline gives CDR1 SGHRS, CDR2 YFSETQ. The CDR3 loop spans 15 amino acids. Here the CDR3 reads CASSRTSGTNNEQFF. The CDR3 bases are TGCGCCAGCAGCAGGACTAGCGGGACCAACAATGAGCAGTTCTTC.

This chain uses TRBV28 with TRBJ2-7; D is undetermined. The germline gives CDR1 MDHEN, CDR2 SYDVKM. CDR3 length equals 15 residues. The germline V and J ends were trimmed by 4 bases and 3 bases, with 16 bases remaining between them. The CDR3 bases are TGTGCCAGCAGTTATGACAACGTTCCCCACTACGAGCAGTACTTC. As protein: CASSYDNVPHYEQYF.